This T cell receptor (beta chain) was recorded in a study of Graves' ophthalmopathy and Graves' hyperthyroidism. Findings and caveats of the study: Ophthalmopathy progression was predicted with 70.59% sensitivity and 72% to 75% specificity.

Hyperthyroidism patients, all newly diagnosed, had under 2 months' duration and ages of 18 to 65. It was from 9.5 to 10 ml of fresh peripheral blood that the PBMCs came. Transcripts of RNA were the source for amplifying TCR beta CDR3 regions. HTBI primers were used in a first-round RT-PCR, which preceded a second-round multiplex PCR. TCRdb processed the multiplex PCR reads anew with MiXCR; each CDR3 protein has one entry. Here the sample spans about 370,000 distinct CDR3 sequences, about 15% being singletons. In the case of this clonotype: Its antigen remains unknown.

The CDR3 is 13 residues long. V lost 2 bases to trimming and J lost 8 bases, with 10 bases between them. What was sequenced was peripheral blood. This receptor was taken from an adult woman with stable Graves' hyperthyroidism. This rearrangement joins TRBV12-3 or TRBV12-4 to TRBJ2-1; possibly TRBD1 or TRBD2 for D (5 bases each). The DNA of the CDR3 is TGTGCCAGCAGTTTATTTGGGGGTGATGAGCAGTTCTTC. It encodes CASSLFGGDEQFF.